The next 8 T cell receptor beta chains were all read from a single sample in a study of shared clonotypes between healthy human individuals. Profiling relied on immunoSEQ multiplex PCR, and the TCRdb table lists in-frame clones only, not all of them. The data contain some 2,000,000 clones, about 94% of them seen just once; the ten biggest clones take up roughly 1%. Terminally differentiated effector memory CD45RA+ cells were excluded by CCR7 positive selection of CD45RO-negative cells. Sequencing was done on a sample of naive CD8+ T cells sorted from blood. The receptors stem from a man between 18 and 35 years old in good health.

V usage is TRBV6-4 and J usage is TRBJ2-1; 7 bases are shared with TRBD1. With V trimmed by 5 bases and J by 9 bases, 7 bases remained unmatched. The CDR3 length is 13 residues. Germline CDR1 reads MRHNA; CDR2 reads SNTAGT. The CDR3 spells CASSPGTVSEQFF. The CDR3 DNA follows: TGTGCCAGCAGTCCCGGGACAGTTAGTGAGCAGTTCTTC.

CDR3 coding DNA: TGCGCCAGCAGAACGCGGGGCGAAGTTGAAGCTTTCTTT. Encoded protein: CASRTRGEVEAFF. The J gene is TRBJ1-1, the V gene TRBV5-1, with D maybe TRBD1 (5 bases). CDR1 and CDR2 (germline): SGHRS, YFSETQ. The CDR3 sequence is 13 residues long. V gave up 5 bases and J gave up 7 bases, with 15 bases separating them.

The chain joins TRBV10-3 to TRBJ2-3, with a tentative D call TRBD1 (6 bases). V lost 0 bases and J 7 bases, leaving 20 bases between the germline ends. This CDR3 has 17 amino acids. Germline V lookup: CDR1 ENHRY, CDR2 SYGVKD. CDR3 sequence: CAISESGTGLPVYTQYF. The CDR3, as DNA: TGTGCCATCAGTGAGTCTGGAACAGGGCTCCCCGTTTATACGCAGTATTTT.

The chain links TRBV10-2 to TRBJ1-1, with TRBD1 as a possible D gene (6 bases). From germline, CDR1 is WSHSY and CDR2 SAAADI. Trimming cost V 4 bases and J 6 bases, with 24 bases left between them. This CDR3 comprises 17 residues. The CDR3 nucleotides are TGCGCCAGCAGTGGGATGAGTATTACAGGGCTCGTCGCTGAAGCTTTCTTT. This translates into CASSGMSITGLVAEAFF.

The chain couples TRBV30 to TRBJ1-4; TRBD1 might be the D (5 bases). This CDR3 is 12 amino acids long. The V and J ends lost 7 bases and 1 base respectively, with 7 bases between them. Germline lookup yields CDR1 GTSNPN and CDR2 SVGIG (reference sequence). The CDR3 protein is CASQGTNEKLFF. The DNA of the CDR3 is TGTGCCTCCCAGGGAACTAATGAAAAACTGTTTTTT.

This clone was seen a few times. Other DNA sequences in this sample translate to the same CDR3. The V and J genes are TRBV6-1 and TRBJ2-7; D gene uncertain. The CDR3 sequence is 14 residues long. CDR1 is MNHNS, CDR2 SASEGT, per germline. V shed 3 bases and J shed 1 base, with 10 bases lying between them. CDR3 DNA: TGTGCCAGCAGTGATTTAGGCGGTTCCTACGAGCAGTACTTC. This translates into CASSDLGGSYEQYF.

The V call is TRBV10-1, the J call TRBJ2-3; 7 nucleotides agree with TRBD1. V trimming: 2 bases; J trimming: 1 base; junction bases outside the gene matches: 3. The length of the CDR3 is 15 residues. Germline lookup yields CDR1 WNHNN and CDR2 SYGVQD (reference sequence). Here the CDR3 DNA reads TGCGCCAGCAGTGAGGGACAGGTCGGCACAGATACGCAGTATTTT. It codes for CASSEGQVGTDTQYF.

This clone was seen once. V gene TRBV13 combines with J gene TRBJ2-7; perhaps TRBD2 as D (5 bases). Trimming pared 4 bases from V and 3 bases from J, leaving 10 bases between. Germline V gene sequence: CDR1 PRHDT, CDR2 FYEKMQ (reference sequence). The CDR3 contains 13 residues. CDR3 sequence: CASSSGVFYEQYF. For the CDR3, the DNA is TGTGCCAGCAGCTCCGGGGTCTTCTACGAGCAGTACTTC.